This T cell receptor (beta chain) derives from a study of T cells in Graves' hyperthyroidism and ophthalmopathy (dated by TCRdb to the late 2010s). Turning to the overall study: To identify TCR V-J signatures that set the groups apart, the researchers used a discovery cohort of 100 or so patients, made up of 40 to 45 with Graves' ophthalmopathy and approximately 57 with stable Graves' hyperthyroidism. Whether ophthalmopathy could be predicted prospectively was tested in an independent validation cohort made up of about 20 hyperthyroidism patients plus 17 patients who later progressed to ophthalmopathy. The roughly 94 discovery patients were randomly split 7:3 into training and test sets. In more than 5 Graves' hyperthyroidism patients, the study also compared T-cell repertoires from thyroid tissue with T-cell repertoires from blood. Once sampling was done, hyperthyroidism patients were given methimazole at a starting dose of 30 mg daily, whereas ophthalmopathy patients were given high-dose intravenous methylprednisolone. TCR Vbeta CDR3 sequencing of approximately 140 peripheral blood samples (over 40 ophthalmopathy, roughly 72 hyperthyroidism and some 17 progressor patients) is reported in the paper.

General findings and caveats noted by the study authors: A model built on a 13 V-J signature distinguished ophthalmopathy from stable hyperthyroidism, reaching 87.88% sensitivity and around 81% specificity in cross-validation and 80%/75% in testing. In validation, the model predicted progression to ophthalmopathy a median of around six months before onset, with about 67% sensitivity and just under 75% specificity. Blood samples also contained most of the expanded thyroid clonotypes (frequency above 0.001), which suggests that blood repertoires may reflect thyroid immune responses. Sample size was not statistically predetermined, and investigators were not blinded to group allocation.

This clonotype was seen many times. Its specific antigen is unknown. Base qualities are not at hand, and no much larger clone is one base apart. The TCR beta CDR3 regions were amplified from RNA transcripts. A first-round RT-PCR of the TCR CDR3 used the HTBI primer set with the Qiagen OneStep RT-PCR kit. Libraries were constructed in a second round of multiplex PCR, after which size selection and purification were carried out. Libraries were sequenced paired-end with 100 bp reads on an Illumina HiSeq2000. For the original study's pipeline: SOAPnuke was used to process the raw data, with reads discarded if the reads contained adapters or uncalled bases, had a mean Phred below 15, or lacked an exact constant-primer or identifier match. COPE v1.2.5 was used to merge the high-quality paired reads, and each unique nucleotide sequence was defined as a clonotype. Clonotypes were aligned to IMGT TRBV, TRBD and TRBJ reference segments using MiTCR v1.1. The analysis included only V-J combinations with a frequency above 0.0001, which together covered roughly 99% of the repertoires. A TCS score was defined as the ratio of F50 (clonal expansion) to E x V (chaos), with BLOSUM62-based TCRdist applied between CDR3 peptides within each V-J. Welch's t-statistics and random forest reduced roughly 530 V-J features to fewer than 15, which were used in a naive Bayes classifier (R e1071). Thyroid-blood repertoire similarity was quantified with the Morisita-Horn index. TCRdb cleaned the public reads at Q25 with fastp, built clones with MiXCR and kept in-frame beta chains. Every CDR3 protein is listed once, alongside the most common genes and DNA of its rows. These V and J calls derive from TCRdb rather than the authors' analysis. The sample contains about 570,000 distinct CDR3 sequences, around 45% of them found a single time. The ten largest clones capture roughly 19% of the sample.

Any patient with an uncontrolled infection, another autoimmune disease, pregnancy or lactation was excluded. Diagnoses relied on clinical symptoms, serum thyroxine and TRAb, thyroid ultrasound and orbital computed tomography. Trizol reagent was used to extract total RNA, and RNA quality was then checked on an Agilent 2100 Bioanalyzer. The specimen sequenced was peripheral blood or thyroid tissue (not recorded which). The sequence came from an adult woman with Graves' disease, either hyperthyroidism or ophthalmopathy (not recorded which).

The nucleotide sequence is TGTGCCAGCAGCTCCACAGGGCACGAGCAGTACTTC. Its protein reads: CASSSTGHEQYF. The chain is assembled from TRBV9 and TRBJ2-7; the D gene is perhaps TRBD1, from 6 matching bases. A distance of 10 bases separates the germline ends of V and J, which lose 4 bases and 5 bases respectively. The CDR3 runs 12 residues from the cysteine to the phenylalanine. Only CDR3 DNA is held: 36 bases, read in frame from base 1. CDR1 and CDR2, looked up from the germline V gene, are SGDLS and YYNGEE.